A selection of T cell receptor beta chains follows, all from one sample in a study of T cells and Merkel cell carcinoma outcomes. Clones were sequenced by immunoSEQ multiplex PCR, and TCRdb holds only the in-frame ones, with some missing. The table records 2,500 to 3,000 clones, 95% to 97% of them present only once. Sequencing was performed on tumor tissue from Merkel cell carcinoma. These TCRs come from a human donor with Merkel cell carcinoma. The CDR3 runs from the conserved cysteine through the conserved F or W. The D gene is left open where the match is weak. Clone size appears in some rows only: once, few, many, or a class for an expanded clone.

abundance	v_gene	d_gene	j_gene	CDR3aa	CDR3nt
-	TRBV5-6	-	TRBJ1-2	CASSLRGGGNYGYTF	TGTGCCAGCAGCTTGAGGGGGGGCGGGAACTATGGCTACACCTTC
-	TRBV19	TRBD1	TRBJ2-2	CASSEIPGQGTGELFF	TGTGCCAGTAGTGAGATCCCGGGACAGGGGACCGGGGAGCTGTTTTTT
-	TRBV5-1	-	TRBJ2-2	CASSFLQTNTGELFF	TGCGCCAGCAGCTTCTTACAGACGAACACCGGGGAGCTGTTTTTT
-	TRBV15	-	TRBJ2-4	CATSRDLRQYF	TGTGCCACCAGCAGAGATCTTCGACAGTACTTC
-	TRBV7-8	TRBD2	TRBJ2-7	CASSVLGGDYEQYF	TGTGCCAGCAGCGTTTTGGGAGGGGACTACGAGCAGTACTTC
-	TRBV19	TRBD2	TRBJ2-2	CAIGRGAWTGELFF	TGTGCTATTGGGCGGGGGGCGTGGACCGGGGAGCTGTTTTTT
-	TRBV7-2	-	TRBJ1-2	CASSPSQGNYGYTF	TGTGCCAGCAGCCCATCACAGGGAAACTATGGCTACACCTTC
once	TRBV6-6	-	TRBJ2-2	CASSYATGELFF	TGTGCCAGCAGTTACGCCACCGGGGAGCTGTTTTTT
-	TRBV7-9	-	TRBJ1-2	CASSLFENKPYGYTF	TGTGCCAGCAGCTTATTCGAGAACAAACCATATGGCTACACCTTC
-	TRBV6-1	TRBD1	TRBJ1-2	CASSEAGTDYGYTF	TGTGCCAGCAGTGAAGCGGGGACAGACTATGGCTACACCTTC
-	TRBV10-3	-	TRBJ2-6	CAISVTGPLQATVANVLTF	TGTGCCATCAGTGTTACCGGGCCCCTCCAAGCTACGGTGGCCAACGTCCTGACTTTC